Following are 17 T cell receptor beta chains from one sample sequenced in a study of shared clonotypes between healthy human individuals. Repertoires were generated with immunoSEQ multiplex PCR, while TCRdb's copy carries only in-frame clones and drops some. The data show a few million clones, more than 85% seen once. Sequenced input: naive CD4+ T cells from PBMCs. Subset described: CD45RA+ positively selected. The source is a man younger than 30 in good health. Some clones in this sample may be carry-over from other donors' samples.

As regards this clone: At the DNA level, this CDR3 is encoded by other sequences in the same sample as well. The chain links TRBV29-1 to TRBJ1-1; TRBD1 might be the D (5 bases). CDR3 length equals 10 residues. From germline, CDR1 is SQVTM and CDR2 ANQGSEA. V was cut by 5 bases and J by 4 bases, with 5 bases left in between. CDR3 in DNA: TGCAGCGTTAGGGGCACTGAAGCTTTCTTT. Amino acids: CSVRGTEAFF. Full variable domain (outside the CDR3, taken from reference TRBV29-1 and TRBJ1-1): SAVISQKPSRDICQRGTSLTIQCQVDSQVTMMFWYRQQPGQSLTLIATANQGSEATYESGFVIDKFPISRPNLTFSTLTVSNMSPEDSSIYLCSVRGTEAFFGQGTRLTVV.

Worth noting for this clone: In the same sample, other DNA sequences code for this CDR3. The rearrangement links TRBV28 to TRBJ1-1; TRBD1 matches 7 bases. Germline V gene sequence: CDR1 MDHEN, CDR2 SYDVKM. This CDR3 spans 12 amino acids. V gave up 3 bases and J gave up 8 bases; unmatched junction bases: 3. The CDR3 region has the DNA TGTGCCAGCAGTTTGTCGACAGGGGAAGCTTTCTTT. It specifies CASSLSTGEAFF.

This clone occurred once. V is TRBV28 and J is TRBJ2-7, with D tentatively TRBD2 (6 bases). Germline CDR1 is MDHEN and CDR2 is SYDVKM. The V end lost 7 bases, the J end lost 2 bases, and 21 bases lay between the germline ends. The CDR3 is 16 residues long. CDR3 protein: CASTIGGAPPTYEQYF. CDR3 bases: TGTGCCAGCACCATAGGAGGGGCCCCTCCAACCTACGAGCAGTACTTC.

The chain couples TRBV30 to TRBJ2-5; 7 bases are shared with TRBD2. This CDR3 region has 13 residues. The V gene's germline CDR1 is GTSNPN and CDR2 SVGIG (reference sequence). Unmatched junction bases numbered 8, after V lost 5 bases and J lost 5 bases. This CDR3 is CAWGRESGETQYF. CDR3 nucleotide sequence: TGTGCCTGGGGGAGGGAAAGCGGGGAGACCCAGTACTTC.

The rearrangement joins TRBV4-1 to TRBJ2-1, with 8 bases that match TRBD2. The CDR3 sequence is 16 residues long. Trimming at V came to 0 bases and at J to 6 bases, leaving 7 bases not matched to a gene. Germline CDR1 and CDR2: MGHRA and YSYEKL. DNA of the CDR3: TGCGCCAGCAGCCAAGACTGGCTAGCGGGCCGCAATGAGCAGTTCTTC. Its protein product is CASSQDWLAGRNEQFF.

This rearrangement joins TRBV6-5 to TRBJ2-2, with a weak D call TRBD2 (5 bases). The CDR3 totals 16 residues. CDR1 and CDR2 from the germline V gene are MNHEY and SVGAGI. Between the trimmed V and J ends, which lost 3 bases and 2 bases, there was a span of 13 bases. The CDR3 loop is CASSYARRTNTGELFF. CDR3 nucleotides: TGTGCCAGCAGTTATGCCAGAAGGACTAACACCGGGGAGCTGTTTTTT.

This chain uses TRBV28 with TRBJ1-1, with TRBD1 matching over 8 bases. Germline CDR1 MDHEN, CDR2 SYDVKM. The length of the CDR3 is 16 residues. The J segment lost 4 bases and the V segment lost 3 bases, leaving 10 bases of the junction unmatched. The chain's CDR3 is CASSFPTDRAGTEAFF. As DNA, the CDR3 is TGTGCCAGCAGTTTCCCGACGGACAGGGCGGGCACTGAAGCTTTCTTT.

This sequence joins TRBV7-9 and TRBJ2-2; TRBD2 agrees at 12 bases. Trimming cost V 4 bases and J 4 bases; bases outside gene matches: 4. In germline, CDR1 is SEHNR, CDR2 FQNEAQ (reference sequence). The CDR3 loop spans 16 amino acids. CDR3 sequence reads: CASSSGLAGITGELFF. CDR3 bases: TGTGCCAGCAGCTCCGGACTAGCGGGAATCACCGGGGAGCTGTTTTTT.

The V gene is TRBV7-3, the J gene TRBJ1-5; TRBD1 matches at 9 bases. The germline CDR1 and CDR2 sequences are SGHTA and FQGTGA. Trimming cost V 3 bases and J 9 bases; bases outside gene matches: 6. The CDR3 runs to 14 residues. For the CDR3, the DNA is TGTGCCAGCAGCTTGGGACAGGGAGGGTCGCCCCAGCATTTT. It encodes CASSLGQGGSPQHF. The full variable domain, rest sourced from reference TRBV7-3 and TRBJ1-5, is GAGVSQTPSNKVTEKGKYVELRCDPISGHTALYWYRQSLGQGPEFLIYFQGTGAADDSGLPNDRFFAVRPEGSVSTLKIQRTERGDSAVYLCASSLGQGGSPQHFGDGTRLSIL.

The rearrangement links TRBV5-1 to TRBJ2-7; D not certain. CDR3 length: 13 residues. Per the germline V gene, CDR1 is SGHRS and CDR2 is YFSETQ. Trimming pared 5 bases from V and 5 bases from J, leaving 14 bases between. The CDR3 reads CASSFVASDEQYF. For the CDR3, the DNA is TGCGCCAGCAGTTTCGTAGCTTCCGACGAGCAGTACTTC.

A remark on this clone: Other DNA sequences from this sample encode an identical CDR3 as well. CDR3 DNA sequence: TGCGCCAGCAGCTTGGTTCCCGGGGACACTGAAGCTTTCTTT. Its translation is CASSLVPGDTEAFF. The chain uses TRBV5-1 and TRBJ1-1, with unresolved D. The V end was cut by 0 bases, the J end by 3 bases, with 9 bases between. Germline V gives CDR1 SGHRS, CDR2 YFSETQ. CDR3 length: 14 amino acids.

V and J are TRBV2 and TRBJ1-5; no reliable D call. In germline, CDR1 is SNHLY, CDR2 FYNNEI. Trimming removed 7 bases from V and 4 bases from J, with 11 bases in between. The CDR3 runs to 13 residues. CDR3 nucleotide sequence: TGTGCCAGCACCCTGGGCACGAATCAGCCCCAGCATTTT. Its translation is CASTLGTNQPQHF.

The chain recombines TRBV18 with TRBJ1-1; tentative D call: TRBD1 (5 bases). Looked up from germline, CDR1 is KGHSH and CDR2 is LQKENI. The V gene lost 1 base and the J gene lost 5 bases, with 14 bases spanning the gap. The CDR3 contains 15 residues. The CDR3 loop reads CASSPQPGGVTEAFF. CDR3 in DNA: TGTGCCAGCTCACCACAACCGGGGGGTGTGACTGAAGCTTTCTTT.

The chain uses TRBV4-1 and TRBJ1-2, with D unresolved. CDR3 length: 17 residues. V was trimmed by 1 base and J by 0 bases, leaving 15 bases between them. Per germline, CDR1 MGHRA and CDR2 YSYEKL. CDR3: CASSQATRTTSNYGYTF. The CDR3 DNA reads as TGCGCCAGCAGCCAAGCCACCCGAACCACTTCTAACTATGGCTACACCTTC.

The gene calls are TRBV7-2 and TRBJ2-5; 7 bases map to TRBD2. From germline, CDR1 is SGHTA and CDR2 FQGNSA. With V trimmed by 1 base and J by 7 bases, 9 bases remained unmatched. CDR3 size: 15 residues. CDR3 nucleotides: TGTGCCAGCAGCTTAGTGGCGGGAGAGGGTGGGACCCAGTACTTC. It is translated as CASSLVAGEGGTQYF.

The chain links TRBV9 to TRBJ2-1; D is unclear. Germline CDR1 reads SGDLS; CDR2 reads YYNGEE. Trimming removed 2 bases from V and 3 bases from J, with 6 bases in between. This CDR3 has 13 residues. CDR3 sequence reads: CASSVGVYNEQFF. The CDR3 coding sequence is TGTGCCAGCAGCGTTGGAGTCTACAATGAGCAGTTCTTC.

The rearrangement links TRBV7-6 to TRBJ2-3, with TRBD2 identical over 10 bases. This CDR3 is built from 19 residues. V lost 1 base and J lost 2; bases outside the gene matches: 12. Germline CDR1 is SGHVS and CDR2 is FNYEAQ. CDR3 nucleotide sequence: TGTGCCAGCAGCTTAGTGGCTAGCGGGAGTCCTTTTATCACAGATACGCAGTATTTT. Residues: CASSLVASGSPFITDTQYF.